The T cell receptor beta chain described here comes from a study of cytomegalovirus exposure and HLA in healthy donors. This clone was picked up one time. Additional DNA sequences in this sample encode the identical CDR3. Primers: 60 Vbeta forward and 13 Jbeta reverse. The repertoire was sequenced with immunoSEQ multiplex PCR; TCRdb's copy has only in-frame clones and lacks some. The sample contains about 100,000 clones, 76% of which appear only once. Deletions cut 8 bases from V and 8 bases from J, with 13 bases between. The CDR3 is 12 residues long. Germline-derived CDR1 and CDR2 are MNHNS and SASEGT.

This receptor was obtained from a woman between 55 and 75 years old in good health and CMV-seropositive. The sequenced sample was PBMCs. V and J are TRBV6-1 and TRBJ2-1, with D possibly matching TRBD2 (6 bases). The CDR3 loop is CASGPTSYEQFF. The CDR3 DNA is TGTGCCAGCGGTCCGACTAGTTATGAGCAGTTCTTC.